Shown below are 29 T cell receptor beta chains from a single sample sequenced in a study of CD8 T cells in ankylosing spondylitis. Using its own MiXCR run on the 5' RACE reads, TCRdb lists one record per CDR3 protein. Counted here are about 140,000 distinct CDR3 sequences, more than 7% occurring once; the ten biggest clones make up 7.3%. Sequencing was done on a sample of synovial fluid, either unsorted or a sorted T cell fraction (not recorded which). Receptors originate from a male donor with ankylosing spondylitis.

This clonotype was found many times. The chain has TRBV20-1 and TRBJ2-1; D is perhaps TRBD2 (6 bases). Germline V gene lookup returns CDR1 DFQATT and CDR2 SNEGSKA (reference sequence). V gave up 5 bases and J gave up 1 base, with 15 bases separating them. The CDR3 is made up of 15 amino acids. The CDR3 loop is CSASQTSRSYNEQFF. CDR3 sequence (DNA): TGCAGTGCTTCCCAGACTAGTAGGTCCTACAATGAGCAGTTCTTC.

This clonotype was recorded at least ten times. This chain uses TRBV18 with TRBJ1-5; D is unclear. Germline-derived CDR1 and CDR2 are KGHSH and LQKENI. The CDR3 consists of 13 residues. V was clipped by 2 bases and J by 4 bases, with 6 bases between them. CDR3 sequence reads: CASSPGENQPQHF. The CDR3 DNA reads as TGTGCCAGCTCACCAGGAGAGAATCAGCCCCAGCATTTT.

This sequence joins TRBV6-5 and TRBJ2-7, with D tentatively TRBD1 (6 bases). The CDR3 has 15 amino acids. Trimming took off 0 bases at V and 2 bases at J, with 11 bases between the two ends. The V gene's germline CDR1 is MNHEY and CDR2 SVGAGI. The CDR3: CASSYSQGLPYEQYF. Written as DNA, the CDR3 is TGTGCCAGCAGTTACTCGCAGGGGTTACCCTACGAGCAGTACTTC.

This clonotype showed up just a few times. The J gene is TRBJ2-3, the V gene TRBV9, with D possibly matching TRBD1 (5 bases). Trimming cost V 0 bases and J 6 bases, with 17 bases left between them. The CDR3 length is 16 residues. CDR1 and CDR2 from the germline V gene are SGDLS and YYNGEE. CDR3 in DNA: TGTGCCAGCAGCGTAGCTGTACAGGCCTGGACGGATACGCAGTATTTT. Translated, it gives CASSVAVQAWTDTQYF.

This clonotype has more than one count but fewer than ten. This sequence joins TRBV7-9 and TRBJ2-1; 9 nucleotides agree with TRBD1. This CDR3 comprises 13 residues. Looked up from germline, CDR1 is SEHNR and CDR2 is FQNEAQ (reference sequence). J gave up 15 bases and V 1 base, and 7 bases lay outside the gene matches. CDR3 region: CASSLGGQGKLFF. The CDR3 nucleotides are TGTGCCAGCAGCTTAGGGGGACAGGGAAAACTGTTCTTC.

This clonotype was detected many times. The CDR3 DNA reads TGTGCCAGCAGCTTTGGACTAGCGGGAGTAGAATTGGGGGAGCTGTTTTTT. Its protein product is CASSFGLAGVELGELFF. The chain links TRBV5-6 to TRBJ2-2; 13 bases map to TRBD2. The CDR3 runs 17 residues. With 2 bases clipped from V and 8 bases from J, the junction kept 9 bases outside the gene matches. Per the germline V gene, CDR1 is SGHDT and CDR2 is YYEEEE.

J is TRBJ2-7 and V is TRBV7-8; D remains ambiguous. The germline CDR1 and CDR2 sequences are SGHVS and FQNEAQ. The length of the CDR3 is 14 residues. V was clipped by 2 bases and J by 2 bases, with 10 bases between them. The CDR3 DNA reads TGTGCCAGCAGCTTAAGTCAACCTCCCTACGAGCAGTACTTC. Its translation is CASSLSQPPYEQYF.

This clonotype was counted between two and nine times. The V gene is TRBV5-1, the J gene TRBJ1-1, with unresolved D. The CDR3 consists of 18 residues. Germline loops: CDR1 SGHRS, CDR2 YFSETQ. V was clipped by 1 base and J by 0 bases, with 19 bases between them. The CDR3 DNA reads TGCGCCAGCAGCTTGTCGGGCGGAGGGTCTCTTCTGAACACTGAAGCTTTCTTT. Its protein is CASSLSGGGSLLNTEAFF.

The chain combines TRBV18 with TRBJ1-5; possibly TRBD1 for D (5 bases). The CDR3 spans 14 residues. Trimming stripped 4 bases from V and 6 bases from J, with 13 bases between. Germline-derived CDR1 and CDR2 are KGHSH and LQKENI. CDR3 in amino acids: CASSREQVLQPQHF. Here the CDR3 DNA reads TGTGCCAGCTCACGTGAACAGGTTCTTCAGCCCCAGCATTTT.

The chain joins TRBV6-5 to TRBJ1-6, with no clear D. Between the trimmed V and J ends, which lost 6 bases and 10 bases, there was a span of 10 bases. This CDR3 is built from 12 residues. The germline V gene encodes CDR1 MNHEY and CDR2 SVGAGI. CDR3 residues: CASSNPGSPLHF. Written as DNA, the CDR3 is TGTGCCAGCAGCAACCCAGGATCACCCCTCCACTTT.

In its sample, this clonotype was seen many times. J is TRBJ2-7 and V is TRBV5-1; D gene ambiguous. This CDR3 is 14 amino acids long. V lost 0 bases and J 1 base, leaving 8 bases between the germline ends. The germline gives CDR1 SGHRS, CDR2 YFSETQ. CDR3 DNA: TGCGCCAGCAGCTTGGAGACGCTGTCCTACGAGCAGTACTTC. It is translated as CASSLETLSYEQYF.

The chain uses TRBV20-1 and TRBJ1-1; 7 bases map to TRBD1. V shed 6 bases and J 11 bases; nucleotides not matched to a gene: 15. The CDR3 sequence is 13 residues long. CDR1 is DFQATT, CDR2 SNEGSKA, per germline (reference sequence). CDR3 protein: CSAQGDRDEEAFF. The CDR3 DNA follows: TGCAGTGCGCAGGGGGACCGGGACGAGGAGGCTTTCTTT.

This clonotype has more than one count but fewer than ten. The chain uses TRBV15 and TRBJ2-1, with D tentatively TRBD1 (6 bases). CDR3 size: 16 residues. V was shortened by 0 bases and J by 5 bases, with 14 bases between the two germline ends. Germline V lookup: CDR1 LNHNV, CDR2 YYDKDF (reference sequence). CDR3 in DNA: TGTGCCACCAGCAGAGATCCCAGGGGCTTAAACAATGAGCAGTTCTTC. This translates into CATSRDPRGLNNEQFF.

Many counts were recorded for this clonotype. The rearrangement uses TRBV7-9 and TRBJ2-5, with TRBD2 identical over 7 bases. With 4 bases clipped from V and 2 bases from J, the junction kept 4 bases outside the gene matches. Germline V gene data show CDR1 as SEHNR and CDR2 as FQNEAQ (reference sequence). The CDR3 consists of 14 residues. The CDR3 region is CASSSTGRQETQYF. The CDR3, as DNA: TGTGCCAGCAGCTCAACCGGGAGGCAAGAGACCCAGTACTTC.

CDR3 region: CATSDLGRGGNEQFF. CDR3 bases: TGTGCCACCAGTGATTTGGGCAGGGGAGGGAATGAGCAGTTCTTC. The V gene is TRBV24-1, the J gene TRBJ2-1; a weak D match, TRBD2 (7 bases). V lost 0 bases and J 7 bases, leaving 12 bases between the germline ends. The CDR3 loop spans 15 amino acids. Germline assignment: CDR1 KGHDR and CDR2 SFDVKD.

The V gene is TRBV3-1, the J gene TRBJ2-3, with D maybe TRBD2 (6 bases). Germline loops: CDR1 LGHDT, CDR2 YNNKEL (reference sequence). CDR3 size: 11 residues. The V gene lost 8 bases and the J gene lost 9 bases, with 12 bases spanning the gap. CDR3 in amino acids: CASHGDSTQYF. The CDR3, as DNA: TGTGCCAGCCATGGGGACTCCACGCAGTATTTT.

A note on this clonotype: A read error may produce the germline difference seen at one junction end. The rearrangement links TRBV20-1 to TRBJ1-1; no clear D gene. The germline V gene encodes CDR1 DFQATT and CDR2 SNEGSKA (reference sequence). The CDR3 extends over 17 amino acids. The CDR3 sequence: CCARDVGGKRGNTEAFF. The CDR3 region has the DNA TGCTGTGCTAGAGATGTAGGCGGAAAGAGAGGAAACACTGAAGCTTTCTTT.

The chain has TRBV15 and TRBJ1-4; no clear D. Germline V CDR1 and CDR2: LNHNV, YYDKDF (reference sequence). The CDR3 covers 15 residues. V gave up 6 bases and J gave up 0 bases, with 11 bases separating them. CDR3 DNA: TGTGCCACCAGTGCCCAAGTTGCAACTAATGAAAAACTGTTTTTT. This translates into CATSAQVATNEKLFF.

This clonotype showed up just a few times. The J gene is TRBJ2-1, the V gene TRBV29-1; TRBD1 matches at 8 bases. Germline assignment: CDR1 SQVTM and CDR2 ANQGSEA. V gave up 5 bases and J gave up 1 base; unmatched junction bases: 1. This CDR3 comprises 13 residues. The CDR3 sequence: CSVRQGSYNEQFF. The CDR3, as DNA: TGCAGCGTTCGACAGGGGTCCTACAATGAGCAGTTCTTC.

This chain connects TRBV18 to TRBJ2-3, with 7 nucleotides matching TRBD2. From germline, CDR1 is KGHSH and CDR2 LQKENI. The length of the CDR3 is 14 residues. V dropped 3 bases and J dropped 4; count of bases not matched to a gene: 4. Here the CDR3 DNA reads TGTGCCAGCTCACCGATGCTAGCGGCAGATACGCAGTATTTT. Protein: CASSPMLAADTQYF.

This clonotype has ten or more counts. The chain employs TRBV10-3 and TRBJ1-3, with D unresolved. The V end lost 0 bases, the J end lost 0 bases, and 9 bases lay between the germline ends. From germline, CDR1 is ENHRY and CDR2 SYGVKD. CDR3 length: 16 amino acids. The CDR3 coding sequence is TGTGCCATCAGTGAGTCTAGGGATTTCTCTGGAAACACCATATATTTT. This sequence encodes CAISESRDFSGNTIYF.

Regarding this clonotype: With a much larger clone just one base away, this may be a read error. V is TRBV12-3 or TRBV12-4 and J is TRBJ2-7, with TRBD1 matching over 8 bases. V lost 9 bases to trimming and J lost 6 bases; unmatched junction nucleotides: 13. This CDR3 is 14 amino acids long. Written as DNA, the CDR3 is TGTGCCAGAAAACTAAGGACAGGGCTTTTCGAGCAGTACTTC. This translates into CARKLRTGLFEQYF.

This chain joins TRBV5-1 and TRBJ2-6; D is undetermined. Trimming took 1 base from V and 4 from J, leaving 12 bases between them. CDR1 and CDR2 from the germline V gene are SGHRS and YFSETQ. The CDR3 consists of 16 residues. Here the CDR3 reads CASSLLGSLGANVLTF. The CDR3 DNA follows: TGCGCCAGCAGCTTGTTAGGGTCCCTAGGGGCCAACGTCCTGACTTTC.

Many counts were recorded for this clonotype. The chain combines TRBV18 with TRBJ2-2; the D gene is possibly TRBD1 (6 bases). Germline CDR1 is KGHSH and CDR2 is LQKENI. V lost 5 bases, J lost 0 bases, and 10 bases lay in between. This CDR3 contains 15 residues. The CDR3 nucleotides read TGTGCCAGCTCATCTAGGACAGCGAACACCGGGGAGCTGTTTTTT. Encoded protein: CASSSRTANTGELFF.

This rearrangement joins TRBV5-1 to TRBJ2-5; TRBD2 matches 7 bases. The germline CDR1 and CDR2 sequences are SGHRS and YFSETQ. V dropped 3 bases and J dropped 1; count of bases not matched to a gene: 9. This CDR3 spans 16 amino acids. The CDR3 spells CASSSGIASGQETQYF. CDR3 DNA: TGCGCCAGCAGCTCGGGAATCGCTAGCGGCCAAGAGACCCAGTACTTC.

This clonotype was counted many times. This chain connects TRBV20-1 to TRBJ2-5; no clear D gene. CDR1 DFQATT and CDR2 SNEGSKA come from the germline V gene (reference sequence). Trimming cost V 4 bases and J 4 bases, with 22 bases left between them. The CDR3 has 16 amino acids. The CDR3 coding sequence is TGCAGTGCTAACCCCGAAAGGATTGGAGTCGGAGAGACCCAGTACTTC. Its translation: CSANPERIGVGETQYF.

This clonotype turned up a few times. V is TRBV6-1 and J is TRBJ1-4, with D perhaps matching TRBD1 (5 bases). This CDR3 is 15 amino acids long. V dropped 6 bases and J dropped 4 bases, with 15 bases sitting between them. Per the germline V gene, CDR1 is MNHNS and CDR2 is SASEGT. The DNA for the CDR3 is TGTGCCAGCAGAAACGGACAATTATATAATGAAAAACTGTTTTTT. It is translated as CASRNGQLYNEKLFF.

This clonotype was found many times. The chain has TRBV20-1 and TRBJ2-7; tentatively, D is TRBD1 or TRBD2 (5 bases each). Germline-derived CDR1 and CDR2 are DFQATT and SNEGSKA (reference sequence). The CDR3 consists of 14 residues. Trimming shortened V by 5 bases and J by 0 bases, and 14 bases separated the two germline ends. This CDR3 reads CSALRDPSSYEQYF. DNA of the CDR3: TGCAGTGCTCTCAGGGACCCGAGCTCCTACGAGCAGTACTTC.

This clonotype was observed many times. The chain links TRBV7-2 to TRBJ2-7, with 12 positions matching TRBD2. J was trimmed by 2 bases and V by 9 bases; bases with no gene match: 5. CDR3 length equals 14 residues. From germline, CDR1 is SGHTA and CDR2 FQGNSA. The CDR3 DNA reads TGTGCCAGTGCCCTAGCGGGGGGGACCTACGAGCAGTACTTC. Its protein product is CASALAGGTYEQYF. The full variable domain, completed using reference TRBV7-2 and TRBJ2-7, is GAGVSQSPSNKVTEKGKDVELRCDPISGHTALYWYRQSLGQGLEFLIYFQGNSAPDKSGLPSDRFSAERTGGSVSTLTIQRTQQEDSAVYLCASALAGGTYEQYFGPGTRLTVT.